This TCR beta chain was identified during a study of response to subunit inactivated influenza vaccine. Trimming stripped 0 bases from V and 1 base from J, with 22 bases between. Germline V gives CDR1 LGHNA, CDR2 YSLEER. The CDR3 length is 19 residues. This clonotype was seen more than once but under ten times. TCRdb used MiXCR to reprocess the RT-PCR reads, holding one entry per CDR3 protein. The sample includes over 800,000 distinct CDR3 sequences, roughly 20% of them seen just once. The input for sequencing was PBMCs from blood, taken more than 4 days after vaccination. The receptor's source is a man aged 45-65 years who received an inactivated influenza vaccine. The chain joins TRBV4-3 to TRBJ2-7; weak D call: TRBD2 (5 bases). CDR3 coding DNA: TGCGCCAGCAGCCAAGAAGAACAAAGATGGGGAGAAGCTTCCTACGAGCAGTACTTC. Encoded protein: CASSQEEQRWGEASYEQYF.